Reported below is one T cell receptor (beta chain). Which antigen it targets is not known. Within one base of it there is no much larger clone, and no base qualities were kept. Libraries were constructed by RACE. The run used a NextSeq 500. Library preparation attached unique molecular identifiers to individual cDNA molecules for quantitative, reproducible TCR counting. Each blood RNA sample was used to sequence both TCR alpha and TCR beta chains. The published analysis was carried out like this. Samples had a median of roughly 100,000 TCRs, with a range from roughly 20,000 to 700,000. V, J and CDR3 annotation of the TCR reads was performed with the Decombinator software suite. Every sample was subsampled to the same number of TCRs (28,000) for the PS versus PT1 abundance plots. TCRs were defined as expanded if absent before sensitization and observed at least eight times at the 2-week time point. TCRdb reanalyzed the raw reads on its own, using fastp at Q25 for trimming and MiXCR for clone calling, and kept in-frame beta chains. CDR3 protein sequences are deduplicated, and each keeps its most common genes and DNA. These V and J calls derive from TCRdb rather than the authors' analysis. This sample lists 35,000 to 50,000 distinct CDR3 sequences; approximately 13% were detected once. Under 7.5% of the sample goes to the ten largest clones.

Interpreted using the paper, the time point label stands for: pre-sensitization, week 0. The treatment or condition label for this specimen denotes: therapeutic diphenylcyclopropenone sensitization with weekly scalp DPC. At each patch-test visit, blood was drawn before the patch test was applied. Patients were eligible if aged 18 to 70, diagnosed with alopecia and judged suitable for DPC therapy, and pregnant patients were excluded. Total RNA was extracted from unfractionated whole blood collected in Tempus Blood RNA tubes. V loses 6 bases of germline sequence and J loses 2 bases, and the interval between the two ends is 17 bases. Reading the germline V gene gives CDR1 SGHTA and CDR2 FQGNSA. The CDR3 covers 16 residues, taking in both the cysteine and the phenylalanine. Just CDR3 DNA is preserved here, 48 bases in frame from base 1. The entry originates in a study of human T cells and chemical hapten exposure (dated by TCRdb to about 2021). Turning to the overall study: For sensitization, 2% DPC in acetone was applied to an approximately 2 cm by approximately 2 cm area of upper inner arm skin. Weekly therapeutic DPC doses were additionally applied to the scalp of patients throughout the roughly 24-week study period. Patch tests used Finn chambers with 0.01% DPC on the upper back, scored after 6 days by International Contact Dermatitis Research Group standards. Alopecia areata with under or over 50% scalp involvement, alopecia totalis and alopecia universalis were represented in the patient cohort, which was mostly female. The libraries were sequenced as a pool, and the TCR yield per sample differed mostly because of small variations in library volumes within the pool. The study tracked peripheral blood TCR repertoire changes in vivo during primary and secondary sensitization to the hapten diphenylcyclopropenone (DPC) in alopecia patients. Blood samples were taken from patients before sensitization (week 0) and then at 2, 6 and about 24 weeks after DPC sensitization. Blood for TCR sequencing was provided by twenty-nine alopecia patients at one to four time points (pre-sensitization, 2, 6 and 24 weeks).

On the study overall, not on this receptor specifically: The number of PT1 expanded TCRs positively correlated with patch test score, significant at thresholds 8, 16 and 32 but not 4. Repeated subsampling changed both the strength of the expansion versus patch-test correlation and the threshold at which the correlation became significant. Significantly more large CDR3 similarity clusters were formed by expanded TCRs than by pre-sensitization or healthy control sets, consistent with antigen-driven responses. The number of TCRs above 1 in 1000 frequency did not change with DPC sensitization; there was no evidence of global repertoire structure alterations. Because every patient had alopecia, a presumed autoimmune disease, the patients' immune response might differ from that of healthy individuals.

The input for sequencing was whole blood, taken in connection with sensitization to the hapten diphenylcyclopropenone (DPC). The rearranged chain carries TRBV7-2 and TRBJ2-1, with the identity of the D gene unclear. This receptor was identified in a woman aged 30 to 39 with alopecia areata. Some clones in this sample may be carry-over from other donors' samples. The CDR3: CASRSDIATPYNEQFF. The DNA reads as follows: TGTGCCAGCAGGTCGGATATTGCTACCCCCTACAATGAGCAGTTCTTC.